Shown below are 21 T cell receptor beta chains from a single sample sequenced in a study of regulatory T cells in long-lasting Graves disease. Through Arm-PCR of CDR3 regions and iRepertoire HTBI primers, TCR beta libraries were built. MiXCR, run by TCRdb on the multiplex PCR reads, gives a single entry per CDR3 protein. The sample lists hundreds of thousands of distinct CDR3 sequences; roughly 15% were seen once. The time point was: newly diagnosed GD, antithyroid drugs for less than 3 months. The TCR library was prepared using RNA isolated from PBMCs. The same sample was also used in a study of T cells in Graves' hyperthyroidism and ophthalmopathy.

Source: peripheral blood mononuclear cells (PBMCs), taken at new diagnosis, from a patient treated with antithyroid drugs. The receptors derive from a woman in her thirties with Graves disease.

This clonotype has at least ten counts. CDR3 DNA: TGCGCCAGCAGCCCAATGACGTCTAACTATGGCTACACCTTC. Translating it yields CASSPMTSNYGYTF. The rearrangement links TRBV5-1 to TRBJ1-2; D is ambiguous. The V end lost 4 bases, the J end lost 0 bases, and 10 bases lay between the germline ends. CDR3 size: 14 residues. Germline loops: CDR1 SGHRS, CDR2 YFSETQ.

This clonotype came up many times. J is TRBJ1-1 and V is TRBV28, with 10 bases aligning to TRBD1. Germline CDR1 is MDHEN and CDR2 is SYDVKM. Unmatched junction bases numbered 8, after V lost 3 bases and J lost 4 bases. CDR3 length: 16 amino acids. The CDR3 nucleotides read TGTGCCAGCAGTTTCCTGGGACAGGGGTTGATCACTGAAGCTTTCTTT. Translated: CASSFLGQGLITEAFF.

The J gene is TRBJ2-3, the V gene TRBV27, with TRBD1 identical over 9 bases. There are 18 residues in the CDR3. Looked up from germline, CDR1 is MNHEY and CDR2 is SMNVEV (reference sequence). V gave up 2 bases and J gave up 1 base; unmatched junction bases: 10. The CDR3: CASSLRLRDRVGTDTQYF. The CDR3 DNA reads TGTGCCAGCAGTTTACGCCTCCGGGACAGGGTGGGCACAGATACGCAGTATTTT.

The chain carries TRBV20-1 and TRBJ2-3; D gene ambiguous. Looked up from germline, CDR1 is DFQATT and CDR2 is SNEGSKA (reference sequence). The CDR3 spans 15 residues. The V end was cut by 0 bases, the J end by 2 bases, with 12 bases between. The CDR3 nucleotides are TGCAGTGCTAGAGATCGCCAACTTTCCACAGATACGCAGTATTTT. Translation gives CSARDRQLSTDTQYF.

This clonotype occurred many times. The chain uses TRBV19 and TRBJ1-1, with D perhaps TRBD1 (5 bases). Germline V lookup: CDR1 LNHDA, CDR2 SQIVND (reference sequence). The CDR3 totals 13 residues. The ends were cut back, 7 bases at V and 1 base at J, with 10 bases in the middle. In DNA form, the CDR3 reads TGTGCCAGTACCCTCACAGGGAACACTGAAGCTTTCTTT. It is translated as CASTLTGNTEAFF.

This clonotype has just a few counts. Lacking the conserved final phenylalanine or tryptophan, this CDR3 likely reflects a read error. The chain uses TRBV28 and TRBJ1-2; no clear D. Deletions cut 2 bases from V and 4 bases from J, with 5 bases between. CDR1 MDHEN and CDR2 SYDVKM come from the germline V gene. This CDR3 is built from 12 residues. Here the CDR3 DNA reads TGTGCCAGCAGTTTACGGACCTATGGCTACACCCTC. Translation: CASSLRTYGYTL.

This clonotype was counted ten times or more. This chain links TRBV28 with TRBJ1-2; 12 nucleotides match TRBD1. Looked up from germline, CDR1 is MDHEN and CDR2 is SYDVKM. V trimming: 10 bases; J trimming: 0 bases; junction bases outside the gene matches: 6. The CDR3 totals 15 residues. CDR3 bases: TGTGCCATAGGGGACAGGGGGCCTACTAACTATGGCTACACCTTC. The encoded protein is CAIGDRGPTNYGYTF.

This chain uses TRBV9 with TRBJ2-7; D possibly uses TRBD1 or TRBD2 (5 bases each). The germline CDR1 and CDR2 sequences are SGDLS and YYNGEE. V shed 2 bases and J shed 3 bases, with 12 bases lying between them. This CDR3 contains 14 residues. The CDR3 is CASSVGTEDYEQYF. CDR3 nucleotide sequence: TGTGCCAGCAGCGTTGGGACGGAAGACTACGAGCAGTACTTC.

This chain uses TRBV18 with TRBJ1-2; the D gene is possibly TRBD1 (6 bases). Germline V gene sequence: CDR1 KGHSH, CDR2 LQKENI. The CDR3 sequence is 13 residues long. Trimming pared 5 bases from V and 4 bases from J, leaving 11 bases between. The chain's CDR3 is CASSTTGSYGYTF. CDR3 in DNA: TGTGCCAGCTCAACTACAGGGAGCTATGGCTACACCTTC.

This clonotype was counted ten times or more. This chain joins TRBV28 and TRBJ1-2, with D unresolved. V was pared by 3 bases and J by 8 bases, with 16 bases between. The CDR3 is made up of 14 amino acids. Germline V CDR1 and CDR2: MDHEN, SYDVKM. CDR3 loop: CASSLAQKSVGYTF. CDR3 DNA: TGTGCCAGCAGTTTGGCCCAGAAATCGGTCGGCTACACCTTC.

This clonotype has just a few counts. The genes are TRBV18 and TRBJ2-7; D possibly matches TRBD1 or TRBD2 (5 bases each). CDR1 and CDR2 from the germline V gene are KGHSH and LQKENI. Trimming removed 6 bases at V and 6 bases at J, with 18 bases between. The CDR3 is 14 amino acids. CDR3 bases: TGTGCCAGCTCCCCCGGGCAGGGAGTATCCGAGCAGTACTTC. It specifies CASSPGQGVSEQYF.

This sequence joins TRBV30 and TRBJ2-2; D is unresolved. V lost 4 bases and J 6 bases, leaving 9 bases between the germline ends. Looked up from germline, CDR1 is GTSNPN and CDR2 is SVGIG (reference sequence). This CDR3 region has 12 residues. As DNA, the CDR3 is TGTGCCTGGAAAGAAGGGCCCGGGGAGCTGTTTTTT. Translated, it gives CAWKEGPGELFF.

This clonotype was seen at least ten times. V is TRBV6-2 or TRBV6-3 and J is TRBJ2-1; D is unclear. Deletions cut 8 bases from V and 8 bases from J, with 19 bases between. CDR1 and CDR2 (germline): MNHEY, SVGEGT. The CDR3 has 14 residues. The CDR3, as DNA: TGTGCCAGCCGAAATCCACTCGCGGCGGATGAGCAGTTCTTC. Encoded protein: CASRNPLAADEQFF.

This clonotype was seen repeatedly, ten times or more. CDR3 DNA: TGTGCCAGCAGTGAAGGATTCAGGAATGAAAAACTGTTTTTT. Amino acids: CASSEGFRNEKLFF. The chain employs TRBV6-1 and TRBJ1-4; D is unclear. The germline V gene has CDR1 MNHNS and CDR2 SASEGT. The CDR3 is 14 amino acids. V was cut by 1 base and J by 5 bases, with 8 bases left in between.

V and J are TRBV19 and TRBJ2-4; D unresolved. This CDR3 spans 17 amino acids. With 5 bases removed from V and 0 bases from J, the gap between germline ends came to 17 bases. Germline values: CDR1 LNHDA, CDR2 SQIVND (reference sequence). The CDR3 loop reads CASSPRLVWLAKNIQYF. Written as DNA, the CDR3 is TGTGCCAGTAGTCCTAGACTCGTTTGGCTAGCCAAAAACATTCAGTACTTC. The whole variable domain, filled in from reference TRBV19 and TRBJ2-4, reads DGGITQSPKYLFRKEGQNVTLSCEQNLNHDAMYWYRQDPGQGLRLIYYSQIVNDFQKGDIAEGYSVSREKKESFPLTVTSAQKNPTAFYLCASSPRLVWLAKNIQYFGAGTRLSVL.

On this clonotype: A far larger clone is one base from this, pointing to a likely read error. V gene TRBV2 combines with J gene TRBJ1-1; maybe TRBD1 (6 bases). The germline V gene has CDR1 SNHLY and CDR2 FYNNEI. The CDR3 has 12 amino acids. Written as DNA, the CDR3 is TGTGCCAGCAGCCTGAACAGGGACGAAGCTCTCTTT. Translating gives CASSLNRDEALF.

V is TRBV7-2 and J is TRBJ2-5; D tentatively fits TRBD1 or TRBD2 (5 bases each). Germline CDR1 and CDR2: SGHTA and FQGNSA. The CDR3 contains 15 residues. The V and J ends lost 0 bases and 5 bases respectively, with 13 bases between them. The CDR3 protein is CASSLAGTGGETQYF. DNA of the CDR3: TGTGCCAGCAGCTTAGCTGGGACCGGTGGTGAGACCCAGTACTTC.

This chain uses TRBV13 with TRBJ2-5, with D possibly being TRBD1 (6 bases). Trimming stripped 5 bases from V and 9 bases from J, with 13 bases between. Germline CDR1 is PRHDT and CDR2 is FYEKMQ (reference sequence). CDR3 length: 12 residues. DNA for the CDR3: TGTGCCAGCAGCCCCTTACAGGGTCCCCAGTACTTC. Translation: CASSPLQGPQYF.

The sample holds a few counts of this clonotype. J is TRBJ2-7 and V is TRBV20-1; possibly TRBD2 for D (6 bases). Trimming stripped 1 base from V and 7 bases from J, with 14 bases between. The CDR3 spans 13 residues. The germline gives CDR1 DFQATT, CDR2 SNEGSKA (reference sequence). The CDR3 protein is CSARVTGVREQYF. The CDR3 coding sequence is TGCAGTGCTAGAGTAACGGGAGTGAGGGAGCAGTACTTC.

In this sample, this clonotype turned up many times. This chain uses TRBV7-3 with TRBJ2-7, with 7 bases fitting TRBD1. V shed 10 bases and J 6 bases; nucleotides not matched to a gene: 12. CDR1 and CDR2 (germline): SGHTA, FQGTGA. The CDR3 spans 13 residues. CDR3 sequence: CATRDSSRGEQYF. The CDR3 DNA reads as TGTGCCACCCGGGACAGTTCCAGAGGCGAGCAGTACTTC.

This clonotype occurred many times. This chain connects TRBV29-1 to TRBJ2-1; D call uncertain. The V gene lost 2 bases and the J gene lost 0 bases, with 5 bases spanning the gap. Germline CDR1 and CDR2: SQVTM and ANQGSEA. CDR3 length: 13 residues. CDR3 DNA: TGCAGCGTTGAACAGAGCTCCTACAATGAGCAGTTCTTC. Its translation is CSVEQSSYNEQFF.